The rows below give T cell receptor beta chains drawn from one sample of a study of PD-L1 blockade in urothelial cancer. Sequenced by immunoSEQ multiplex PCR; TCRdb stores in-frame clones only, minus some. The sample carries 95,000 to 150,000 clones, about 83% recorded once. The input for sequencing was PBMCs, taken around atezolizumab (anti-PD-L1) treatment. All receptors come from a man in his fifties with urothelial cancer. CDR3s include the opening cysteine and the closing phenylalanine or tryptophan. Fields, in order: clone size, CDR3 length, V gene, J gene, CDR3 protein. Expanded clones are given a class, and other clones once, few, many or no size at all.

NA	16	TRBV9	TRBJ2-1	CASSVATTGAINEQFF
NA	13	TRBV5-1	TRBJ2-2	CASRASPTGELFF
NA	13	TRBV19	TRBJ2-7	CASSIDRGDEQYF
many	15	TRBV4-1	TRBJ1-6	CASSPWTDVNSPLHF
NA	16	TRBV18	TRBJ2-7	CASSPLEASLMYEQYF
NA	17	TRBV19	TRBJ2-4	CASSINGVGAAKNIQYF
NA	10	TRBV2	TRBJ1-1	CASSLLRAFF
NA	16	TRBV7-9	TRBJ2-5	CASSFPSSGRGETQYF
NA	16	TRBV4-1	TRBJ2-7	CASSHPRDRGDYEQYF
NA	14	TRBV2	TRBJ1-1	CASSLGRKRDEAFF
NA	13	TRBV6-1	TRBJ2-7	CATHRDRTYEQYF
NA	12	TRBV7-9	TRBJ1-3	CASSQDRNTIYF
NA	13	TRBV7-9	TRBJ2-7	CASSTGLLYEQYF
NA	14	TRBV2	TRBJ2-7	CASSGAVGVGEQYF
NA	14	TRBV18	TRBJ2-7	CASSDRPNFYAQYF
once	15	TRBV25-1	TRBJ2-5	CASSAKLAGGETQYF
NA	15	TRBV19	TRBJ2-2	CASRQSGSRTWELFF
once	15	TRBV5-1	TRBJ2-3	CASSREGFSTDTQYF
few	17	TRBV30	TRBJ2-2	CAWSVRVWRTNTGELFF
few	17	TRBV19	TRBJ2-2	CASSRGAGTGLSGELFF
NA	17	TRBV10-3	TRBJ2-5	CAISEIMTSGKQETQYF
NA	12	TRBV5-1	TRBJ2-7	CASNSGRGEQYF
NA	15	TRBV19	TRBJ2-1	CASRRLAGSYNEQFF
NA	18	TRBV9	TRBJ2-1	CASSVSGLAGGSYNEQFF
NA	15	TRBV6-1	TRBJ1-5	CASNDGQGGNQPQHF
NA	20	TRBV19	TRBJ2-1	CASSIGGLAGGPPLQNEQFF
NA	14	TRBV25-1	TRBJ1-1	CASRKRGDGTEAFF
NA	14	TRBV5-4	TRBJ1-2	CASSAGTGYYGYTF
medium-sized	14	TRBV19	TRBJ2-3	CASSLGEGTDTQYF
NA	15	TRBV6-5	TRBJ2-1	CASCPRGTSANEQFF
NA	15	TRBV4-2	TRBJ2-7	CASSQDHRGIGEQYF
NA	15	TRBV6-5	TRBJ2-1	CASSRAGARRYEQFF
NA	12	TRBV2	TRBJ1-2	CASKEGIGGYTF
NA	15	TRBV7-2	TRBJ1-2	CASSAWDRGIYGYTF
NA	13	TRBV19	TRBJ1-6	CATQTSGESPLHF
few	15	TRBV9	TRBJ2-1	CASSLRSGSFNEQFF
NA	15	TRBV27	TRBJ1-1	CASSFFGTGNTEAFF
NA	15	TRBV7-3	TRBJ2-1	CASSSVASSYNEQFF
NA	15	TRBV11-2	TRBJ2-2	CASSLYGGDTGELFF
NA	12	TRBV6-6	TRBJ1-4	CASTFSSEKLFF
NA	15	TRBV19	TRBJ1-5	CASSVGTGLHQPQHF
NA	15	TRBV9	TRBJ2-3	CASSPLLGHTDTQYF
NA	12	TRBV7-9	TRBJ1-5	CASGLGVQPQHF
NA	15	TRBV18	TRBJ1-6	CASSPGSEKNSPLHF
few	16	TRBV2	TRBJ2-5	CASRGPTGNDPETQYF
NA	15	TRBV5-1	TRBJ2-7	CASSLGAADSYEQYF
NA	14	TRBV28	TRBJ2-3	CASSLLQGADTQYF
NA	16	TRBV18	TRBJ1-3	CASSPSGGISGNTIYF
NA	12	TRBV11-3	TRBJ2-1	CASSKDNNEQFF
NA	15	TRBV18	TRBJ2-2	CASSQGLVGTGELFF
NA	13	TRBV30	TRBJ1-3	CAWGRSSGNTIYF
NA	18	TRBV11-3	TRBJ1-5	CASSPLTGGEIVVQPQHF
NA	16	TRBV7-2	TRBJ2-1	CASSLLVLAGVDEQFF
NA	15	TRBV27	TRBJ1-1	CASSLRGKGNTEAFF
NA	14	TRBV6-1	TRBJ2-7	CASSPGQINYEQYF